The T cell receptor beta chain under discussion was sequenced for a study of T-cell memory formation after mild COVID-19. V lost 4 bases and J lost 0, with 14 bases in between. The germline V gene has CDR1 SGHDT and CDR2 YYEEEE. CDR3 length: 16 amino acids. TCRdb analysed the 5' RACE reads with MiXCR anew, one entry per CDR3 protein. The sample records roughly 70,000 distinct CDR3 sequences, approximately 15% being singletons. The table lists this clonotype with a few counts. The source material was PBMCs or a T cell subset sorted from them (not recorded which). V is TRBV5-6 and J is TRBJ2-1; no clear D. This receptor was obtained from an adult woman who had mild COVID-19 (a few samples of this study predate the infection). Cell type and time point are not known. The CDR3 region has the DNA TGTGCCAGCAGCCGGTCGGAGCTGAGCTCCTACAATGAGCAGTTCTTC. This gives the protein CASSRSELSSYNEQFF.